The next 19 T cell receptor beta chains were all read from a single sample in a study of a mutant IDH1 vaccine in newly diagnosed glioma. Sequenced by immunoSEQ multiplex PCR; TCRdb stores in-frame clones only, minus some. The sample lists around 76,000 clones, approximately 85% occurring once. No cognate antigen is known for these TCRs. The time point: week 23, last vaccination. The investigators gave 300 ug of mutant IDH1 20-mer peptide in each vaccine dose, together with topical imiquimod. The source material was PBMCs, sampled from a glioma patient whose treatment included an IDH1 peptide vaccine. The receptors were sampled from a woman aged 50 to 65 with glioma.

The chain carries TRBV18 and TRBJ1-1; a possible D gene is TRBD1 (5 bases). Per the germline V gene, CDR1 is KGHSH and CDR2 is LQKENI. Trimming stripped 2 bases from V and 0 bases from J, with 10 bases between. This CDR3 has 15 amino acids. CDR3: CASSPTGLMNTEAFF. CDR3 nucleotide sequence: TGTGCCAGCTCACCAACAGGCCTCATGAACACTGAAGCTTTCTTT.

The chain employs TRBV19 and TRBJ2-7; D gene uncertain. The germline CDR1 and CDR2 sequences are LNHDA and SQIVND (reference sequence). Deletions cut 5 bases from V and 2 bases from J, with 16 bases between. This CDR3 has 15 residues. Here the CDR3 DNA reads TGTGCCAGTAGTCCTCCGGGCCCCGTGACCTACGAGCAGTACTTC. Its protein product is CASSPPGPVTYEQYF.

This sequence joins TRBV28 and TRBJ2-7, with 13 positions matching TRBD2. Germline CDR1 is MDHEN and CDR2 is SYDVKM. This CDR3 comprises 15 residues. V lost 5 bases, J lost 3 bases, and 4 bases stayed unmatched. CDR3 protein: CASSPGTSGIYEQYF. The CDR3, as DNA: TGTGCCAGCAGTCCTGGGACTAGCGGGATCTACGAGCAGTACTTC.

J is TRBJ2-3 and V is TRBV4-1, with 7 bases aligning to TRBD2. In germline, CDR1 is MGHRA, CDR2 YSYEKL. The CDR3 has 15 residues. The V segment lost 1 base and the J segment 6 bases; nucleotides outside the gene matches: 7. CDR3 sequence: CASSQGGLADDTQYF. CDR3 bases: TGCGCCAGCAGCCAAGGGGGTCTAGCGGACGATACGCAGTATTTT.

CDR3 bases: TGTGCCAGCAGCTTGGTCAGGGGGCGCGAGCAGTACTTC. Encoded protein: CASSLVRGREQYF. This rearrangement joins TRBV7-2 to TRBJ2-7, with 8 bases that match TRBD1. Germline V gives CDR1 SGHTA, CDR2 FQGNSA. The trim removed 3 bases at V and 6 bases at J, leaving 4 bases unmatched. There are 13 residues in the CDR3.

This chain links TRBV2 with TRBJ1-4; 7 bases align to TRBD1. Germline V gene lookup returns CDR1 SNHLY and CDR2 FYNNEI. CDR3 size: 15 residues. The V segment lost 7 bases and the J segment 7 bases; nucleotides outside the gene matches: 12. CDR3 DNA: TGTGCCAGCAAGGCTCCGGGACAGAGACTTGAAAAACTGTTTTTT. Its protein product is CASKAPGQRLEKLFF.

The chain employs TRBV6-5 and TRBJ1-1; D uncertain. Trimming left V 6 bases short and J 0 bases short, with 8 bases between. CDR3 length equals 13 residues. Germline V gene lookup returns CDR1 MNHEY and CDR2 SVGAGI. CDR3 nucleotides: TGTGCCAGCAGCACCGGGATGAACACTGAAGCTTTCTTT. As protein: CASSTGMNTEAFF.

CDR3 sequence: CASSERRGWASEQYF. CDR3 DNA sequence: TGTGCCAGCAGTGAACGTCGGGGGTGGGCTAGTGAGCAGTACTTC. The chain couples TRBV6-1 to TRBJ2-7; possible D gene TRBD2, 6 bases. V lost 2 bases and J lost 7, with 18 bases in between. The CDR3 loop spans 15 amino acids. Germline CDR1 reads MNHNS; CDR2 reads SASEGT.

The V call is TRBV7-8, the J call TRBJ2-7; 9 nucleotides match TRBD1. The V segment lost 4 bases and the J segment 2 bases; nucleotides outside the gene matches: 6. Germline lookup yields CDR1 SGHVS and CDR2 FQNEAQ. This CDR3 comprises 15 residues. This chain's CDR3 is CASSSGTGPAYEQYF. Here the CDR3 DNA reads TGTGCCAGCAGCTCGGGGACAGGGCCTGCCTACGAGCAGTACTTC.

The CDR3 here is CASRTGTGGDYGYTF. The CDR3, as DNA: TGTGCCAGCAGGACAGGGACAGGGGGGGACTATGGCTACACCTTC. The chain couples TRBV28 to TRBJ1-2, with 11 nucleotides matching TRBD1. The CDR3 runs to 15 residues. Germline assignment: CDR1 MDHEN and CDR2 SYDVKM. Trimming removed 6 bases from V and 3 bases from J; junction bases left unmatched: 6.

The CDR3, as DNA: TGCGCCAGCAGCCCGGGGGCCTTATTGGCGGGGGAATACGAGCAGTACTTC. Its translation is CASSPGALLAGEYEQYF. The rearrangement joins TRBV4-1 to TRBJ2-7, with D tentatively TRBD2 (7 bases). Germline-derived CDR1 and CDR2 are MGHRA and YSYEKL. The CDR3 covers 17 residues. The ends were cut back, 4 bases at V and 4 bases at J, with 23 bases in the middle.

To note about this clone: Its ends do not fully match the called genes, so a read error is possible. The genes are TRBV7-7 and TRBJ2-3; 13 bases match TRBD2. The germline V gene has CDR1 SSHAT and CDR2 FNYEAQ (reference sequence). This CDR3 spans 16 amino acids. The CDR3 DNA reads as TGTGCTAGCAGCTCTGGACTAGCGGGAGTTGCAGATACGCAGTATTTT. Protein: CASSSGLAGVADTQYF.

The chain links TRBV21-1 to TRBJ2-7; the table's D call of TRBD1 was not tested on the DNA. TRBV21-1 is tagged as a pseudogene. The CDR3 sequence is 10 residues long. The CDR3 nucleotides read TGTGCCAGCAGCAATCCCAGGGTCCGCTTC. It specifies CASSNPRVRF.

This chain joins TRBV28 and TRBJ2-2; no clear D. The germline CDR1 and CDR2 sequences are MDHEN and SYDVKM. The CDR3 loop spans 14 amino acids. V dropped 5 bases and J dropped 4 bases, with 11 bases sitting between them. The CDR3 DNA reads TGTGCCAGCAGTGTGGGGTTTCTCACCGGGGAGCTGTTTTTT. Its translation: CASSVGFLTGELFF.

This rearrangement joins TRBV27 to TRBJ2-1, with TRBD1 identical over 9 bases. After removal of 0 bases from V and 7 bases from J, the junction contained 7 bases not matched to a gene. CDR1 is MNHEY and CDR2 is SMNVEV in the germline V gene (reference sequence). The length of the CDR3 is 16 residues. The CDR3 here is CASSLSSGDRENEQFF. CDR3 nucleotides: TGTGCCAGCAGTTTATCAAGCGGGGACAGGGAAAATGAGCAGTTCTTC.

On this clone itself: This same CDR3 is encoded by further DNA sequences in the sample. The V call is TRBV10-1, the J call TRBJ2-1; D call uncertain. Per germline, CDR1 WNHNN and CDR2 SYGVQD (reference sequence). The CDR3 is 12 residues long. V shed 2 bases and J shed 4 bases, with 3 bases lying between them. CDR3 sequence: CASSEGYNEQFF. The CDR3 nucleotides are TGCGCCAGCAGTGAGGGTTACAATGAGCAGTTCTTC.

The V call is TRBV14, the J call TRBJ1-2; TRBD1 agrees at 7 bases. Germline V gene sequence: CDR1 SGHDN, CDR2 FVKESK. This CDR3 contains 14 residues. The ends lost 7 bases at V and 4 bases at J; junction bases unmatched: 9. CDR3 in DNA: TGTGCCAGCACCCCGGGACAGAACCTCTATGGCTACACCTTC. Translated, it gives CASTPGQNLYGYTF.

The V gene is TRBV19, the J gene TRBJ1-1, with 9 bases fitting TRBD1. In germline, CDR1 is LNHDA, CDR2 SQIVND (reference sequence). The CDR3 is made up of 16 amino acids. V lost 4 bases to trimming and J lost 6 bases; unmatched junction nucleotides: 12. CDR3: CASSTTGGGVVAEAFF. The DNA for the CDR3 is TGTGCCAGTAGTACTACAGGGGGCGGGGTAGTGGCTGAAGCTTTCTTT.

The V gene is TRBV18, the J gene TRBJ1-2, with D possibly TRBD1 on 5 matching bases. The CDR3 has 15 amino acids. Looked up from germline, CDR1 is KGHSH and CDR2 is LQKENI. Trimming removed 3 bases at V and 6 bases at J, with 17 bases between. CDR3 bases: TGTGCCAGCTCACCCCGAGTAGAGGAGGGGAATGGCTACACCTTC. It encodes CASSPRVEEGNGYTF.